This T cell receptor (beta chain) was obtained from a study of shared clonotypes between healthy human individuals. Background on the study: CD4 naive cells filled three plates per donor, CD4 memory three, CD8 naive two and CD8 memory one. Findings and caveats of the study: Rarefaction exposed incomplete sorted-subset sequencing despite large depth.

The protocol was immunoSEQ multiplex PCR, while the TCRdb copy is restricted to in-frame clones and leaves out a portion. This sample has about 680,000 clones, with roughly 72% found just once. This clone was seen ten or more times. Its matching antigen is unknown. The CDR3 length is 15 residues. With 6 bases clipped from V and 6 bases from J, the junction kept 7 bases outside the gene matches. Looked up from germline, CDR1 is MDHEN and CDR2 is SYDVKM. Specimen: memory CD4+ T cells sorted from blood. Subset denoted: CD45RA-negative fraction. The receptor was isolated from a woman aged 25 to 39 in good health. The chain carries TRBV28 and TRBJ2-1, with 11 nucleotides matching TRBD2. CDR3 DNA: TGTGCCAGCAGCAATCTAGCGGGGGGTCTCAATGAGCAGTTCTTC. Its protein is CASSNLAGGLNEQFF. Combining the CDR3 with reference TRBV28 and TRBJ2-1 gives the whole variable domain DVKVTQSSRYLVKRTGEKVFLECVQDMDHENMFWYRQDPGLGLRLIYFSYDVKMKEKGDIPEGYSVSREKKERFSLILESASTNQTSMYLCASSNLAGGLNEQFFGPGTRLTVL.